This TCR beta chain was recovered during a study of vaccination effects on CD4 cells after COVID-19. About the study: The participants, recipients of two vaccine doses, got either BNT162b2 or mRNA-1273.

This CDR3 contains 12 residues. TCRdb's table, derived via immunoSEQ multiplex PCR, lists solely in-frame clones and lacks some. The sample yields 50,000 to 65,000 clones, 65% to 90% seen once. Within the ViraFEST assay, antigen-specific CD4+ T cells underwent expansion with viral peptide pools prior to sequencing. After more than 9 days in culture, the CD4+ T cells were isolated. As regards this clone: Its matching antigen is unknown.

J is TRBJ2-7 and V is TRBV21-1; TRBD1, the table's D call, lacks a check against the DNA. TRBV21-1 is a pseudogene locus. This receptor was taken from a human donor who received a COVID-19 vaccine. The sequenced sample was CD4+ T cells from PBMCs cultured with HCoV-229E spike peptides, obtained before COVID-19 vaccination. DNA for the CDR3: TGTGCCAGCAGTTCAATCCCCTACGAGCAGTACGTC. Protein product: CASSSIPYEQYV.